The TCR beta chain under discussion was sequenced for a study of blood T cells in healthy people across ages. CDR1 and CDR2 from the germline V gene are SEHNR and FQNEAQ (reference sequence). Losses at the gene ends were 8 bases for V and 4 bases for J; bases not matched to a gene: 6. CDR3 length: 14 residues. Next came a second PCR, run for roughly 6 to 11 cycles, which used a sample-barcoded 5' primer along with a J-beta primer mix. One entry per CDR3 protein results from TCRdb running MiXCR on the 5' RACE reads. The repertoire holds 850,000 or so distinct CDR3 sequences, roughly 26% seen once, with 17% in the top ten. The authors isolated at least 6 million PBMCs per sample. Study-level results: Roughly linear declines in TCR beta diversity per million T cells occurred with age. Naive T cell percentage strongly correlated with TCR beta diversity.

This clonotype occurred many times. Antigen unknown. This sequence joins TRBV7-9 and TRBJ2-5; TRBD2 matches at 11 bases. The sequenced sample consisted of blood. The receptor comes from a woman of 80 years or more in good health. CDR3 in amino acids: CASLSGGAGETQYF. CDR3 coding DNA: TGTGCCAGCCTTAGCGGGGGGGCTGGAGAGACCCAGTACTTC.